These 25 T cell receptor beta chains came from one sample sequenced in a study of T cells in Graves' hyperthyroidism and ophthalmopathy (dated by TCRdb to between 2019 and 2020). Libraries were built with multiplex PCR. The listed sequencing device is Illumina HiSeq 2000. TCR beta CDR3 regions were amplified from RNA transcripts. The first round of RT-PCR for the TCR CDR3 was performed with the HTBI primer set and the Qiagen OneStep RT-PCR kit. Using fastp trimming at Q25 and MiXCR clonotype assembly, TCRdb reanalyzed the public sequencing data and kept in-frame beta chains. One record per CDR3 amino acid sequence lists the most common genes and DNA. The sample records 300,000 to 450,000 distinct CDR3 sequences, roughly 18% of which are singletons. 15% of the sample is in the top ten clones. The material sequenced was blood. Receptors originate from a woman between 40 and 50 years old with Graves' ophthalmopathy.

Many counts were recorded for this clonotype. The CDR3 sequence: CASSLAGGEGGRELFF. CDR3 bases: TGTGCCAGCAGCTTAGCGGGGGGAGAGGGGGGACGGGAGCTGTTTTTT. The gene calls are TRBV7-2 and TRBJ2-2; D possibly uses TRBD1 or TRBD2 (6 bases each). V was shortened by 0 bases and J by 9 bases, with 17 bases between the two germline ends. The germline gives CDR1 SGHTA, CDR2 FQGNSA. The CDR3 spans 16 residues.

CDR3: CATRTGARTEAFF. The CDR3 nucleotides read TGTGCCACTCGGACAGGGGCTCGCACTGAAGCTTTCTTT. The rearrangement joins TRBV6-1 to TRBJ1-1; TRBD1 agrees at 9 bases. This CDR3 spans 13 amino acids. The V gene's germline CDR1 is MNHNS and CDR2 SASEGT. Losses at the gene ends were 10 bases for V and 4 bases for J; bases not matched to a gene: 7.

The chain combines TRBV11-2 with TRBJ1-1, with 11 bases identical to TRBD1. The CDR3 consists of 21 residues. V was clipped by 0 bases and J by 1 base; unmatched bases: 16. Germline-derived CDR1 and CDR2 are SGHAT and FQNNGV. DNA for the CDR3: TGTGCCAGCAGCTTAGATAGTTGGACAGGGGGCCTATTAAAGCCGAACACTGAAGCTTTCTTT. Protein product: CASSLDSWTGGLLKPNTEAFF.

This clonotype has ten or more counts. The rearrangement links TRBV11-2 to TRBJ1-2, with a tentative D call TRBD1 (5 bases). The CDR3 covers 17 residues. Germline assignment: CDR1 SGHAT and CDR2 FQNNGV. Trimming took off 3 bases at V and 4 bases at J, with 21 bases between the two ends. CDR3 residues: CASSLSGFFGLGYGYTF. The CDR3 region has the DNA TGTGCCAGCAGCTTGTCAGGGTTTTTTGGATTGGGCTATGGCTACACCTTC.

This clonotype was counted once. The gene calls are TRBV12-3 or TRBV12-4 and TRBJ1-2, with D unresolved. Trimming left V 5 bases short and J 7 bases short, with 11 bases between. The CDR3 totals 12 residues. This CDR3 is CASSQPRGGYTF. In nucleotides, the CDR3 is TGTGCCAGCAGTCAGCCCCGGGGTGGCTACACCTTC.

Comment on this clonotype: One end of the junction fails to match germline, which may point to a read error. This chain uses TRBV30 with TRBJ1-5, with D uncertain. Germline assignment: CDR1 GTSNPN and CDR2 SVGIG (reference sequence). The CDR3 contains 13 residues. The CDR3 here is CAWSVPGDQPQHF. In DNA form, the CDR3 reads TGTGCCTGGAGTGTACCCGGGGATCAACCCCAGCATTTT. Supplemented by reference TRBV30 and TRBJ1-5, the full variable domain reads SQTIHQWPATLVQPVGSPLSLECTVEGTSNPNLYWYRQAAGRGLQLLFYSVGIGQISSEVPQNLSASRPQDRQFILSSKKLLLSDSGFYLCAWSVPGDQPQHFGDGTRLSIL.

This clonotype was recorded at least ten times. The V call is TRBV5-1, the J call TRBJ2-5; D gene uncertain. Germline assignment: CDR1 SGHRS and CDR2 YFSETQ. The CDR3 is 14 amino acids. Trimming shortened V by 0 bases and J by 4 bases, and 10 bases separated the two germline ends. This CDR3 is CASSLGMRSETQYF. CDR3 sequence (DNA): TGCGCCAGCAGCTTGGGGATGCGGTCAGAGACCCAGTACTTC. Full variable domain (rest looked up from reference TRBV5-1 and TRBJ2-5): KAGVTQTPRYLIKTRGQQVTLSCSPISGHRSVSWYQQTPGQGLQFLFEYFSETQRNKGNFPGRFSGRQFSNSRSEMNVSTLELGDSALYLCASSLGMRSETQYFGPGTRLLVL.

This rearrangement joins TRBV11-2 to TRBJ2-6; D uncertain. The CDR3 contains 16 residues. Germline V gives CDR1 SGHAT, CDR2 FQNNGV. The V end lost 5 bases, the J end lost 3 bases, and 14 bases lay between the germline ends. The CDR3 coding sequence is TGTGCCAGCAGCCCCCGGGTCAACTTTGGGGCCAACGTCCTGACTTTC. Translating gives CASSPRVNFGANVLTF.

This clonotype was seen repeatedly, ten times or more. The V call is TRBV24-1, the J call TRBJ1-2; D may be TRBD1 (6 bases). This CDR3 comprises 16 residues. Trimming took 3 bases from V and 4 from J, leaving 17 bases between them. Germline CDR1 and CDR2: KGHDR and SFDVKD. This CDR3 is CATSDPLQRGIYGYTF. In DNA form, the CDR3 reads TGTGCCACCAGTGATCCACTACAGAGGGGGATCTATGGCTACACCTTC.

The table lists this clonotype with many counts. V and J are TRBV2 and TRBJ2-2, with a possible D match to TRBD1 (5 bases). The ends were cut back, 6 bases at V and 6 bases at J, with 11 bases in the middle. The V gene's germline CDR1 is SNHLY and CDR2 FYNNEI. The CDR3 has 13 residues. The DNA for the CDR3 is TGTGCCAGCAGACGCTACAGGTCCGGGGAGCTGTTTTTT. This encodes CASRRYRSGELFF. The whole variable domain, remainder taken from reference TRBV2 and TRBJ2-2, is EPEVTQTPSHQVTQMGQEVILRCVPISNHLYFYWYRQILGQKVEFLVSFYNNEISEKSEIFDDQFSVERPDGSNFTLKIRSTKLEDSAMYFCASRRYRSGELFFGEGSRLTVL.

The CDR3 is CASSLAAGAEETQYF. The CDR3 DNA reads as TGTGCCAGCAGCTTAGCGGCCGGGGCCGAAGAGACCCAGTACTTC. The V and J genes are TRBV7-2 and TRBJ2-5; D is perhaps TRBD1 or TRBD2 (5 bases each). Germline V gene sequence: CDR1 SGHTA, CDR2 FQGNSA. This CDR3 contains 15 residues. Trimming removed 0 bases from V and 3 bases from J, with 11 bases in between. Combining the CDR3 with reference TRBV7-2 and TRBJ2-5 gives the whole variable domain GAGVSQSPSNKVTEKGKDVELRCDPISGHTALYWYRQSLGQGLEFLIYFQGNSAPDKSGLPSDRFSAERTGGSVSTLTIQRTQQEDSAVYLCASSLAAGAEETQYFGPGTRLLVL.

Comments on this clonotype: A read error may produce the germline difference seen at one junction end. Here the CDR3 DNA reads TGTGCCAGTAAGGCGTTCTCTGGAAACACCATATCTTTT. This translates into CASKAFSGNTISF. The chain employs TRBV12-3 or TRBV12-4 and TRBJ1-3; D unclear. This CDR3 region has 13 residues.

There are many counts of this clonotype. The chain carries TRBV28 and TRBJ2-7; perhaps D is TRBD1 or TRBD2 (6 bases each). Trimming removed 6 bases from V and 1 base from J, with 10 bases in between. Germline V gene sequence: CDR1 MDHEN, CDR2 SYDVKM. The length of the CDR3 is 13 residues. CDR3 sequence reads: CASRQGGSYEQYF. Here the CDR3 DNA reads TGTGCCAGCAGACAGGGAGGATCCTACGAGCAGTACTTC.

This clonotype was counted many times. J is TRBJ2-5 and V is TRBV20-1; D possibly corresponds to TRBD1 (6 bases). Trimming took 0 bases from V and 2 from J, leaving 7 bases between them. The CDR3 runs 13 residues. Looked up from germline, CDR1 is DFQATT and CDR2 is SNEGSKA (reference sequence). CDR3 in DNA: TGCAGTGCTAGAGACGGACAGCAAGAGACCCAGTACTTC. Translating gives CSARDGQQETQYF.

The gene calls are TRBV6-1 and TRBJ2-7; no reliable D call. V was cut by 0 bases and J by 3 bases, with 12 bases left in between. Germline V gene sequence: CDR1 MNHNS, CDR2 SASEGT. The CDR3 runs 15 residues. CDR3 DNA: TGTGCCAGCAGTGAAGCGGCCAGCTCGGGCTACGAGCAGTACTTC. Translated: CASSEAASSGYEQYF.

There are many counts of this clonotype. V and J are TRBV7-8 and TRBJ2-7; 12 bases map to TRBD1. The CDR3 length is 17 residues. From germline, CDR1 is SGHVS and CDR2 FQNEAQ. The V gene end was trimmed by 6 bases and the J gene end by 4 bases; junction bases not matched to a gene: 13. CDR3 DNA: TGTGCCAGCAGTTTGTGGGACAGGGGGCGCCCCGGGTACGAGCAGTACTTC. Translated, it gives CASSLWDRGRPGYEQYF.

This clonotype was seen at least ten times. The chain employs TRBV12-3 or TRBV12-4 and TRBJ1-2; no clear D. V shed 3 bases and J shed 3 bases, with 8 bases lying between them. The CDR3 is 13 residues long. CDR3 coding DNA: TGTGCCAGCAGTTTTGTGGACGACTATGGCTACACCTTC. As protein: CASSFVDDYGYTF.

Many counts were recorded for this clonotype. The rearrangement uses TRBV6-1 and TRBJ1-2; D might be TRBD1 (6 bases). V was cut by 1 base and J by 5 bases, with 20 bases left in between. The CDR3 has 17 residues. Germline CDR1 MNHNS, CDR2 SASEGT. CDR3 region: CASSEDPTGYNWYGYTF. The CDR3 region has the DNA TGTGCCAGCAGTGAAGACCCAACAGGGTATAATTGGTATGGCTACACCTTC.

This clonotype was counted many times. CDR3 region: CATSDFGRPQYF. The CDR3 bases are TGTGCCACCAGTGATTTTGGCAGACCGCAGTACTTC. This chain joins TRBV24-1 and TRBJ2-5; D uncertain. Germline V gene data show CDR1 as KGHDR and CDR2 as SFDVKD. V was clipped by 1 base and J by 11 bases, with 10 bases between them. CDR3 length equals 12 residues.

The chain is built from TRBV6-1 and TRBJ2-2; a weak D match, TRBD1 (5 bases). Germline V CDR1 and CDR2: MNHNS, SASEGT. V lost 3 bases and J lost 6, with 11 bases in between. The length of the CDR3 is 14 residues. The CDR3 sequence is CASSDRVNAGELFF. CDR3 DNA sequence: TGTGCCAGCAGTGACAGGGTCAACGCCGGGGAGCTGTTTTTT.

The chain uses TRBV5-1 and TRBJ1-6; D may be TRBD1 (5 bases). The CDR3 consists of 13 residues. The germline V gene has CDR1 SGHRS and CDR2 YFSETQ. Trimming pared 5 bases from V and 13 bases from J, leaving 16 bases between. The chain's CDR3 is CASSRETGDPLHF. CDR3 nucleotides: TGCGCCAGCAGTAGGGAAACAGGAGACCCCCTCCACTTT. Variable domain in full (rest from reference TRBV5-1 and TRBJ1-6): KAGVTQTPRYLIKTRGQQVTLSCSPISGHRSVSWYQQTPGQGLQFLFEYFSETQRNKGNFPGRFSGRQFSNSRSEMNVSTLELGDSALYLCASSRETGDPLHFGNGTRLTVT.

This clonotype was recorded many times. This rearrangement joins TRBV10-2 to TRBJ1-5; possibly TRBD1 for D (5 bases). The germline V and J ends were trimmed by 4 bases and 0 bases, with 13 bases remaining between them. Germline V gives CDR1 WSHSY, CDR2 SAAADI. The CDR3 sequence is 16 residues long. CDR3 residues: CASSATQVLSNQPQHF. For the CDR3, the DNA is TGCGCCAGCAGTGCTACACAGGTTCTTAGCAATCAGCCCCAGCATTTT.

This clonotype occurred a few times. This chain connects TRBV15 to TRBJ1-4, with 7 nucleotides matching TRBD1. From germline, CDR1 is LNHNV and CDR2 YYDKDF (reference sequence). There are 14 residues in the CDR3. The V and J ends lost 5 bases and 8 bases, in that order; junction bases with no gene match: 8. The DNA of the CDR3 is TGTGCCACCAGCGCCCGGGACAGAGGGGAAAAACTGTTTTTT. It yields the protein CATSARDRGEKLFF.

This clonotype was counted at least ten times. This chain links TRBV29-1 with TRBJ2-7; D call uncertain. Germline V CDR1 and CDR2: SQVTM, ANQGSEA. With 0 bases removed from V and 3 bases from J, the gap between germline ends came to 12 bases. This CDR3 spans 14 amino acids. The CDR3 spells CSVEDSSTNYEQYF. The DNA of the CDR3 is TGCAGCGTTGAAGATAGCAGTACAAACTACGAGCAGTACTTC.

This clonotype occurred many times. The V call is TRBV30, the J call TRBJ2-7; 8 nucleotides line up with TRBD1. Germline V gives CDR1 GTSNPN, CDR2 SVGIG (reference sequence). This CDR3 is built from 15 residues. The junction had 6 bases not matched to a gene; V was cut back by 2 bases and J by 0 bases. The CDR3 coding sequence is TGTGCCTGGAGTACCCGGGACAGGAACTCCTACGAGCAGTACTTC. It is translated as CAWSTRDRNSYEQYF.